This note documents a single T cell receptor beta chain sequence. The antigen is unknown. Trimming left V 3 bases short and J 5 bases short, with 10 bases between. This CDR3 region has 13 residues. Germline V gives CDR1 GTSNPN, CDR2 SVGIG (reference sequence). 13 Jbeta primers and 60 Vbeta primers were used for the PCR. Repertoires were generated with immunoSEQ multiplex PCR, while TCRdb's copy carries only in-frame clones and drops some. The data contain about 120,000 clones, roughly 63% of them singletons. Unrecorded immune exposures were likely, despite nominal health at sampling. The data were taken from a study of cytomegalovirus exposure and HLA in healthy donors. Overall study: Genotyping showed 81% of roughly 390 donors falling in the Caucasian-associated ancestry cluster. Study results and caveats: Certain sequence variants were highly shared and formed a cluster, and this cluster was likely a sequencing artifact. It was reported that the classifier diagnosed cytomegalovirus status with high specificity and sensitivity in both the original and validation cohorts.

V is TRBV30 and J is TRBJ1-4; D gene unclear. What was sequenced was PBMCs. The clonotype originates from a man in his forties in good health and CMV-seropositive. This chain's CDR3 is CAWSENRNEKLFF. The CDR3 region has the DNA TGTGCCTGGAGCGAAAACAGAAATGAAAAACTGTTTTTT.